What follows are 2 T cell receptor beta chains derived from one specimen sequenced in a study of CD4+ T cells in melanoma. TCRdb's table, derived via immunoSEQ multiplex PCR, lists solely in-frame clones and lacks some. The data show about 140,000 clones, around 90% seen once. The receptors were gathered from a human donor with melanoma.

CDR3 sequence reads: CASSERSRHSNQPQHF. CDR3 sequence (DNA): TGTGCCAGCAGTGAACGCAGCCGGCATAGCAATCAGCCCCAGCATTTT. The rearrangement uses TRBV2 and TRBJ1-5; no clear D gene. Germline CDR1 reads SNHLY; CDR2 reads FYNNEI. V was pared by 2 bases and J by 0 bases, with 11 bases between. The CDR3 contains 16 residues.

This clone was found once. The rearrangement joins TRBV11-2 to TRBJ1-1; 7 bases agree with TRBD1. Germline V gives CDR1 SGHAT, CDR2 FQNNGV. The CDR3 spans 16 residues. With 5 bases clipped from V and 5 bases from J, the junction kept 14 bases outside the gene matches. Here the CDR3 reads CASSPDREYMGTEAFF. CDR3 in DNA: TGTGCCAGCAGCCCCGACAGGGAGTATATGGGGACTGAAGCTTTCTTT.